This T cell receptor (beta chain) was documented in a study of blood T cell repertoires in COVID-19. Study at large: Samples of COVID-19 (acute and convalescent) were obtained from the United States, Italy and Spain. PBMCs, B-cell-depleted T cells, or T cells provided the cDNA or gDNA that made up the material.

Per germline, CDR1 DFQATT and CDR2 SNEGSKA (reference sequence). With V trimmed by 3 bases and J by 4 bases, 14 bases remained unmatched. The CDR3 runs 19 residues. In the authors' methods: Nucleated cell counts were estimated from reference gene primer amplification. The assay was immunoSEQ multiplex PCR, and TCRdb's table has in-frame clones only and misses some. The DNA gave D and trimming, while V, J and clone size come from that table. The table records 40,000 to 50,000 clones, roughly nine tenths of them present only once. This TCR was recovered from a man in his fifties or sixties with active COVID-19. The chain combines TRBV20-1 with TRBJ2-5; 16 bases are shared with TRBD2. Sequenced: peripheral blood. The CDR3 loop is CSASEVVRGLAGGVETQYF. The CDR3 nucleotides are TGCAGTGCTAGTGAGGTCGTGAGGGGACTAGCGGGAGGGGTAGAGACCCAGTACTTC.